The clone carrying this T cell receptor beta chain was picked up many times. Its antigen is unknown. The data originate from a study of T-cell reconstitution after alpha-beta-depleted transplantation in children. The study's findings and limits: Fresh T-cell production supplied most of the T-cell counts and diversity seen one year after transplant. Several hundred expanded graft clones reportedly supplied alpha-beta T cells about two months after transplant. At day 60, the high TCRbeta diversity found in some patients originated from recipient T cells and thymic progenitors that had survived.

CDR3 size: 14 residues. With 5 bases clipped from V and 7 bases from J, the junction kept 7 bases outside the gene matches. Germline V gene lookup returns CDR1 SGHRS and CDR2 YFSETQ. Unique molecular identifiers were built into the TCRbeta library. TCRdb re-derived calls from the PCR reads in MiXCR, one entry per CDR3 protein. The data contain some 200,000 distinct CDR3 sequences, roughly a tenth of them singletons. The sequence was collected from a child younger than two with acute myeloid leukemia, due to receive a stem cell transplant. This sample comprised PBMCs, obtained before TCRalphabeta/CD19-depleted stem cell transplant. The J gene is TRBJ1-4, the V gene TRBV5-1; 8 bases are a match to TRBD1. CDR3 sequence reads: CASRDGTGAEKLFF. Here the CDR3 DNA reads TGCGCCAGCAGGGACGGGACAGGCGCTGAAAAACTGTTTTTT.